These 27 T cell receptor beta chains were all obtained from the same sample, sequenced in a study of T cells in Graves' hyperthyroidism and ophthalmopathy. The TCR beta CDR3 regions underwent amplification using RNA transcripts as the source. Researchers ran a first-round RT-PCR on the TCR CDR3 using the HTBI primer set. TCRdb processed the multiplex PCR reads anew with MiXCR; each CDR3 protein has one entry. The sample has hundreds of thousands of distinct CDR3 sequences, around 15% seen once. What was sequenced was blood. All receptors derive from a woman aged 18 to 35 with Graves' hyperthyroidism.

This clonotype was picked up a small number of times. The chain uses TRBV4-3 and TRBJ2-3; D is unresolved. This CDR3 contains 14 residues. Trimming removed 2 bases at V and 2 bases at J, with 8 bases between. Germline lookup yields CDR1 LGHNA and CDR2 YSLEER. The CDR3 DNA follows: TGCGCCAGCAGCCAACGCGATTCCACAGATACGCAGTATTTT. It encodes CASSQRDSTDTQYF.

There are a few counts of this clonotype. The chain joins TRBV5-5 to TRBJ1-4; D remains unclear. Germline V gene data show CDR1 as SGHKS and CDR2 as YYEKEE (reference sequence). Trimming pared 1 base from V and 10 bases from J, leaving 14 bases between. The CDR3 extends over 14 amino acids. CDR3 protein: CASSLLLNSGKLFF. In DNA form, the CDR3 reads TGTGCCAGCAGCTTGTTGTTGAACTCGGGAAAACTGTTTTTT.

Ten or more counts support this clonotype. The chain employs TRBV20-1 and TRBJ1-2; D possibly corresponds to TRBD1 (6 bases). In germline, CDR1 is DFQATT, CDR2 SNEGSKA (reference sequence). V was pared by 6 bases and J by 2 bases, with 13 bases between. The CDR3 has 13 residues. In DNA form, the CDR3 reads TGCAGTGCGGATGAACAGGGCAACTATGGCTACACCTTC. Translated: CSADEQGNYGYTF.

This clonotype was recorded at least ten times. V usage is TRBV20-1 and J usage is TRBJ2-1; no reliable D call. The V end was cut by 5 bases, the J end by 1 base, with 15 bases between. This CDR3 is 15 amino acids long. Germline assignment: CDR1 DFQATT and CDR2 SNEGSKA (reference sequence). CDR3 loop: CSAEILPLSYNEQFF. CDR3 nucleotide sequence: TGCAGTGCTGAAATACTACCACTTTCCTACAATGAGCAGTTCTTC.

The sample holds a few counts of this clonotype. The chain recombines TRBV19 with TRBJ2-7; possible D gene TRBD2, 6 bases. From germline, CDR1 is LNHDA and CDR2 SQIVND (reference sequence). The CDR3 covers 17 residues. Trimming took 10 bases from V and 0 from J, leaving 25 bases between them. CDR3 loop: CATSVFGLPKSSYEQYF. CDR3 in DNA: TGTGCCACTAGCGTTTTTGGGCTACCAAAGAGCTCCTACGAGCAGTACTTC.

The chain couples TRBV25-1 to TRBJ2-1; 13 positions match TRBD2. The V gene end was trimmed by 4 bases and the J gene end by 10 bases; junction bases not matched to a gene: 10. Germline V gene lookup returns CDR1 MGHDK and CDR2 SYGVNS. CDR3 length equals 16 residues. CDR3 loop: CASSGVGTSGIREQFF. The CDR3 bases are TGTGCCAGCAGTGGGGTAGGGACTAGCGGGATAAGGGAGCAGTTCTTC.

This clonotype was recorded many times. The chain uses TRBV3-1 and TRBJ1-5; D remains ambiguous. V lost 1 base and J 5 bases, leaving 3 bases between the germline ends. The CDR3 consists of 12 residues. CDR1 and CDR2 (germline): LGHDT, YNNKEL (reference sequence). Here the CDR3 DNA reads TGTGCCAGCAGCCAAGCTGATCAGCCCCAGCATTTT. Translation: CASSQADQPQHF.

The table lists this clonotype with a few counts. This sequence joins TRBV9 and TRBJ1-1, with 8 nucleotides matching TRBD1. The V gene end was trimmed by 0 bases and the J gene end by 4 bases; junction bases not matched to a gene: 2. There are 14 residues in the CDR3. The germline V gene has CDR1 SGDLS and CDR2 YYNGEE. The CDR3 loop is CASSVEDRVTEAFF. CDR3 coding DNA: TGTGCCAGCAGCGTAGAGGACAGGGTCACTGAAGCTTTCTTT.

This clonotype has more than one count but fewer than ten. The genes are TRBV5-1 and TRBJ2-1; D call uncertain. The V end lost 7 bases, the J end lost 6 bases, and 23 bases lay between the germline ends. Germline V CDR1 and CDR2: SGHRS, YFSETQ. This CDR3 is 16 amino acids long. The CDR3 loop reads CASRYMVRGNSNEQFF. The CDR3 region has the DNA TGCGCCAGCCGCTATATGGTGCGAGGAAACAGCAATGAGCAGTTCTTC.

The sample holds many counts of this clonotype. CDR3 sequence (DNA): TGTGCCAGCACCAGGACAGGGACGAGTACCGGGGAGCTGTTTTTT. The encoded protein is CASTRTGTSTGELFF. The rearrangement joins TRBV12-3 or TRBV12-4 to TRBJ2-2, with 8 nucleotides matching TRBD1. Trimming removed 7 bases from V and 5 bases from J; junction bases left unmatched: 9. The CDR3 runs 15 residues.

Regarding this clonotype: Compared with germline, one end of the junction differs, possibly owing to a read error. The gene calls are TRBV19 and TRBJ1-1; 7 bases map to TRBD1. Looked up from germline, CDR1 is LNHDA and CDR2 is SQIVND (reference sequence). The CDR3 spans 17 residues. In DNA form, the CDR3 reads TGTGCCAGTAGTATTAGGAGGCAGGGGGGCGTTAGCACTGAAGCTCTCTTT. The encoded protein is CASSIRRQGGVSTEALF. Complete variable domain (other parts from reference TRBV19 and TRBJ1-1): DGGITQSPKYLFRKEGQNVTLSCEQNLNHDAMYWYRQDPGQGLRLIYYSQIVNDFQKGDIAEGYSVSREKKESFPLTVTSAQKNPTAFYLCASSIRRQGGVSTEALFGQGTRLTVV.

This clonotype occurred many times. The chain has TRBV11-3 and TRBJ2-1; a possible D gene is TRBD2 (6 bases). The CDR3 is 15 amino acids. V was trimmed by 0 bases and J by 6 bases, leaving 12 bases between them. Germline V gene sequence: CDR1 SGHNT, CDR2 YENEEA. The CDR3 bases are TGTGCCAGCAGCTTAGATGGAGGGAGGCTCAATGAGCAGTTCTTC. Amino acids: CASSLDGGRLNEQFF.

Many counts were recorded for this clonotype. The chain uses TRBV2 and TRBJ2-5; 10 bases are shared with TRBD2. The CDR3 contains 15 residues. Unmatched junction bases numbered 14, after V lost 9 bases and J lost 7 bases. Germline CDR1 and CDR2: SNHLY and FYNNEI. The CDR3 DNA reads TGTGCCAGTAAGGGGGAAGCTAGCGGGAGAAGGACCCAGTACTTC. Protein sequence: CASKGEASGRRTQYF.

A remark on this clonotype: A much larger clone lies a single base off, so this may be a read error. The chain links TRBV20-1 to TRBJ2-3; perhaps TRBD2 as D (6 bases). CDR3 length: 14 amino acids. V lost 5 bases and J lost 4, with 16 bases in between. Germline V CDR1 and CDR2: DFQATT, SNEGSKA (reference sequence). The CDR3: CSAAGTSSADTQYF. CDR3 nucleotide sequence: TGCAGTGCTGCCGGGACGTCTAGCGCAGATACGCAGTATTTT.

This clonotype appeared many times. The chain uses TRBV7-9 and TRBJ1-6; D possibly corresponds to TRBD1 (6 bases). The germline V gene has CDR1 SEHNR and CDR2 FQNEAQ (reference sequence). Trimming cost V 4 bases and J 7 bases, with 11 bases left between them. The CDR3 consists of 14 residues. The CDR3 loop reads CASSWTAQNSPLHF. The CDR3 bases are TGTGCCAGCAGCTGGACAGCTCAAAATTCACCCCTCCACTTT.

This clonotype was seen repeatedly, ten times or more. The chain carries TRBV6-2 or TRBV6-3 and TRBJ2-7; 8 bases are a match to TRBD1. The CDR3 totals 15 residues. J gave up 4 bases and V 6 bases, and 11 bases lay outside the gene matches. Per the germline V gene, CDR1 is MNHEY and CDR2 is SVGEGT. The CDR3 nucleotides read TGTGCCAGCAGCCCATCGGACAGGGAAGTGTACGAGCAGTACTTC. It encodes CASSPSDREVYEQYF.

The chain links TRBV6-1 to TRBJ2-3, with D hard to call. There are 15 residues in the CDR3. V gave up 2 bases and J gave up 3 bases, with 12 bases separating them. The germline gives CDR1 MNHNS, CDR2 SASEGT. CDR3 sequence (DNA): TGTGCCAGCAGTGAAAGATCCTTCCGAACAGATACGCAGTATTTT. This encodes CASSERSFRTDTQYF.

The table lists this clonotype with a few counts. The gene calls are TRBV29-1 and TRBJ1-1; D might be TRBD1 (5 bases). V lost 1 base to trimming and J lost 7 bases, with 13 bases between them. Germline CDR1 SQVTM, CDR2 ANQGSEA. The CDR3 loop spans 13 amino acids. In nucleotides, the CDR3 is TGCAGCGTTGAAGGGTCAGAAACAGGTGAAGCTTTCTTT. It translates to CSVEGSETGEAFF.

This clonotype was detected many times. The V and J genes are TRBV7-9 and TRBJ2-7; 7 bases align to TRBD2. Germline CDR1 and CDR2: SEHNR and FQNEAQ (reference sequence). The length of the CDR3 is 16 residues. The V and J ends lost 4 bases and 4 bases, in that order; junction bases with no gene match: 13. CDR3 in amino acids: CASSSSGTISSYEQYF. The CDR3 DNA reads TGTGCCAGCAGCTCGTCCGGGACTATATCCTCTTACGAGCAGTACTTC.

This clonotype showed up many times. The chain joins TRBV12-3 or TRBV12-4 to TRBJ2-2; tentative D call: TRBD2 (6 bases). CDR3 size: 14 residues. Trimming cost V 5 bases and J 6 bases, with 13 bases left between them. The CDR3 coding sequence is TGTGCCAGCAGTACCGGGGAGGTCCCCGGGGAGCTGTTTTTT. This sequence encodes CASSTGEVPGELFF.

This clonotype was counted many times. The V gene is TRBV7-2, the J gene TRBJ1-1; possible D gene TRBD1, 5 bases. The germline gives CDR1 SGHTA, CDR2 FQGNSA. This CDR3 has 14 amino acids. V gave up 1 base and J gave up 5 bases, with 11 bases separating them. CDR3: CASSLGQIGTEAFF. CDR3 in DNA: TGTGCCAGCAGCTTAGGACAGATAGGAACTGAAGCTTTCTTT.

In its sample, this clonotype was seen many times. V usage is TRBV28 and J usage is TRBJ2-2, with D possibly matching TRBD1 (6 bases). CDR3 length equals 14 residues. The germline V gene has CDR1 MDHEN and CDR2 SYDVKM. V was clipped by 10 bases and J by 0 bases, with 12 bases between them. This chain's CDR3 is CATHRDSNTGELFF. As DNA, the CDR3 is TGTGCCACCCACAGGGATTCGAACACCGGGGAGCTGTTTTTT.

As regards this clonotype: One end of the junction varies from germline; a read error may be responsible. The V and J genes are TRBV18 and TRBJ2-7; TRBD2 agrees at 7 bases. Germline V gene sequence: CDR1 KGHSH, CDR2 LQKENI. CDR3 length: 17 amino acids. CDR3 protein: CDSSPLARAASGGEQYF. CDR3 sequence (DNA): TGTGACAGCTCACCCCTAGCCCGGGCGGCTAGCGGTGGGGAGCAGTACTTC.

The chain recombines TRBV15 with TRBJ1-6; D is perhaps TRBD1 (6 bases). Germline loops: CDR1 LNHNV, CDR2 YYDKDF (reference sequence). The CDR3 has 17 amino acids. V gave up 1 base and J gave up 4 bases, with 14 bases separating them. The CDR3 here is CATSRAQGSGYNSPLHF. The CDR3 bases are TGTGCCACCAGCAGAGCACAGGGAAGTGGGTATAATTCACCCCTCCACTTT.

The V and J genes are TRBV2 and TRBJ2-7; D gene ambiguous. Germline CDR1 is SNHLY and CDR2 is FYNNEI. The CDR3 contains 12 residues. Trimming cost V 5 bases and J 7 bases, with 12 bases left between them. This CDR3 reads CASSRVRQEQYF. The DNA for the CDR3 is TGTGCCAGCAGTCGCGTTAGACAAGAGCAGTACTTC.

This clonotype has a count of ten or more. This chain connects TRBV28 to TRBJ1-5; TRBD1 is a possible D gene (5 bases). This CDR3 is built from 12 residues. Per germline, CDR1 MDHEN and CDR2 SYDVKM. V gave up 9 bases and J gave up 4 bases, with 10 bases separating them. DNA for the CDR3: TGTGCCAGTTCGGGACGAAATCAGCCCCAGCATTTT. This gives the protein CASSGRNQPQHF.

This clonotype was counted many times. CDR3 region: CASSVTGTFNSEAFF. The CDR3 DNA reads as TGTGCCAGCAGCGTTACCGGGACGTTCAACTCTGAAGCTTTCTTT. The chain recombines TRBV7-9 with TRBJ1-1; D is perhaps TRBD1 (5 bases). The CDR3 consists of 15 residues. Germline V gene data show CDR1 as SEHNR and CDR2 as FQNEAQ (reference sequence). V gave up 5 bases and J gave up 6 bases, with 19 bases separating them. The variable domain in full, completed from reference TRBV7-9 and TRBJ1-1, reads DTGVSQNPRHKITKRGQNVTFRCDPISEHNRLYWYRQTLGQGPEFLTYFQNEAQLEKSRLLSDRFSAERPKGSFSTLEIQRTEQGDSAMYLCASSVTGTFNSEAFFGQGTRLTVV.